This T cell receptor beta chain was sequenced for a study of T cells in pancreatic ductal adenocarcinoma. Findings and caveats of the study: Blood had more productive templates and about 8-fold more unique clonotypes than tumor. Tumor-versus-blood clonality comparisons may be biased toward lower tumor diversity.

Assay used: immunoSEQ multiplex PCR; TCRdb lists only in-frame clones, some missing. The data contain 11,000 or so clones, 86% of them singletons. The selected patients with pancreatic ductal adenocarcinoma had surgery but no neoadjuvant therapy. CDR3 length: 12 residues. From germline, CDR1 is MNHNY and CDR2 SVGAGI (reference sequence). Trimming cost V 6 bases and J 5 bases, with 10 bases left between them. Of note for this clone: Its antigen is unidentified.

The sample consisted of PBMCs. This clonotype was sampled from a human donor with pancreatic ductal adenocarcinoma. The gene calls are TRBV6-6 and TRBJ1-1; D remains ambiguous. The CDR3 here is CASSLVATEAFF. DNA for the CDR3: TGTGCCAGCAGCCTCGTAGCGACTGAAGCTTTCTTT.